In this sample, the clone carrying this T cell receptor (beta chain) turned up once. Within the sample, other DNA sequences also encode this same CDR3. A Seattle source enrolled patients during active infection and followed them longitudinally. In germline, CDR1 is LGHNT, CDR2 FRNRAP. The length of the CDR3 is 14 residues. V dropped 6 bases and J dropped 0; count of bases not matched to a gene: 3. The data are from a study of blood T cell repertoires in COVID-19. Study background: Whether acute or convalescent, the COVID-19 samples came from the United States, Italy and Spain. T cells, B-cell-depleted T cells, or PBMCs supplied cDNA or gDNA.

Study processing details: Researchers report that nucleated cell counts were estimated from reference gene primer amplification. Assay: immunoSEQ multiplex PCR; the TCRdb copy retains only in-frame clones and omits some. Clonal size and the V and J genes are those of that table, whereas D and trimming came from the DNA. The table lists 350,000 to 500,000 clones, 70% to 90% of them singletons, with about 0.91% in the top ten. This sequence joins TRBV12-5 and TRBJ2-3; 7 nucleotides align to TRBD2. Source material: peripheral blood. The receptor's source is a man aged 18 to 29 with COVID-19, enrolled during active disease. In DNA, the CDR3 is TGTGCTAGTGGGTGGCGGGAGAGCACAGATACGCAGTATTTT. It translates to CASGWRESTDTQYF.